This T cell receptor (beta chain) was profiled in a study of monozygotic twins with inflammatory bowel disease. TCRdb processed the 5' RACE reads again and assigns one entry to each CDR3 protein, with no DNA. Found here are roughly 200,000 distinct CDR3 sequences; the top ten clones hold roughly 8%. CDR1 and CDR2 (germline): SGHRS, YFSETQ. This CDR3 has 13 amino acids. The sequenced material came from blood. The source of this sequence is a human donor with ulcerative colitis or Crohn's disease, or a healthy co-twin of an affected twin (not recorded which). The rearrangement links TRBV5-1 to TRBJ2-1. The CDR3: CASSLTDHNEQFF.